Reported below is one T cell receptor (beta chain). Its target is unknown. Profiled with immunoSEQ multiplex PCR; TCRdb holds only in-frame clones, not every one. The data show 200,000 or so clones, 80% to 90% seen once. This record belongs to a study of T cell responses to AZD1222 COVID-19 vaccine. Study-level points and caveats: Just a handful of people given AZD1222 tested seropositive at baseline.

The CDR3 is 13 amino acids. The V gene's germline CDR1 is SGHNT and CDR2 YENEEA. The V and J ends lost 5 bases and 3 bases, in that order; junction bases with no gene match: 4. This chain links TRBV11-3 with TRBJ2-7, with 7 nucleotides matching TRBD2. Sequencing used peripheral blood, obtained on day 0 of MenACWY control vaccination. The receptor was derived from an adult in good health. CDR3 sequence: CASSPAGDYEQYF. Written as DNA, the CDR3 is TGTGCCAGCAGCCCGGCGGGGGACTACGAGCAGTACTTC.